A selection of T cell receptor beta chains follows, all from one sample in a study of blood T cell repertoires in COVID-19. Profiling relied on immunoSEQ multiplex PCR, and the TCRdb table lists in-frame clones only, not all of them. The sample has approximately 160,000 clones; more than 70% are singletons. Sequenced sample: peripheral blood. The receptor set was obtained from a man aged 50 to 60 with active or convalescent COVID-19. Both conserved end residues are part of each CDR3. Fields, in order: J gene, CDR3 length, clone size, D gene, V gene, CDR3 protein, CDR3 DNA. The D gene is left open where the match is weak. Only part of the rows carry a size: once, few, many, or a class if the clone is expanded.

J gene: TRBJ1-2; CDR3 length: 14; clone size: once; D gene: TRBD1; V gene: TRBV3-1/TRBV3-2; CDR3 protein: CASSRIDRDYGYTF; CDR3 DNA: TGTGCCAGCAGCCGAATAGACAGGGACTATGGCTACACCTTC
J gene: TRBJ1-1; CDR3 length: 13; clone size: -; D gene: -; V gene: TRBV5-4; CDR3 protein: CASRFRENTEAFF; CDR3 DNA: TGTGCCAGCAGGTTCCGGGAGAACACTGAAGCTTTCTTT
J gene: TRBJ2-2; CDR3 length: 15; clone size: -; D gene: -; V gene: TRBV5-4; CDR3 protein: CASSLFARGTGELFF; CDR3 DNA: TGTGCCAGCAGCTTGTTTGCCCGAGGCACCGGGGAGCTGTTTTTT
J gene: TRBJ1-2; CDR3 length: 11; clone size: -; D gene: -; V gene: TRBV7-9; CDR3 protein: CASRRQYGYTF; CDR3 DNA: TGTGCCAGCAGACGACAGTATGGCTACACCTTC
J gene: TRBJ2-7; CDR3 length: 17; clone size: -; D gene: TRBD2; V gene: TRBV6-2/TRBV6-3; CDR3 protein: CASTPGLASHQTAEQYF; CDR3 DNA: TGTGCCAGCACCCCCGGACTAGCGAGCCATCAAACAGCCGAGCAGTACTTC
J gene: TRBJ1-4; CDR3 length: 14; clone size: -; D gene: -; V gene: TRBV6-6; CDR3 protein: CASRYKGDNRKLFF; CDR3 DNA: TGTGCCAGCAGGTACAAGGGGGATAATAGAAAACTGTTTTTT
J gene: TRBJ1-1; CDR3 length: 16; clone size: -; D gene: -; V gene: TRBV6-6; CDR3 protein: CASSPITGPAGTEAFF; CDR3 DNA: TGTGCCAGCAGTCCTATTACAGGGCCGGCGGGTACTGAAGCTTTCTTT
J gene: TRBJ1-2; CDR3 length: 14; clone size: -; D gene: TRBD1; V gene: TRBV11-2; CDR3 protein: CASSPDRGDYGYTF; CDR3 DNA: TGTGCCAGCAGCCCGGACAGGGGAGACTATGGCTACACCTTC
J gene: TRBJ2-1; CDR3 length: 15; clone size: -; D gene: TRBD2; V gene: TRBV7-9; CDR3 protein: CASSAAAGVRNEQFF; CDR3 DNA: TGTGCCAGCAGCGCCGCAGCGGGAGTGAGGAATGAGCAGTTCTTC
J gene: TRBJ2-7; CDR3 length: 14; clone size: -; D gene: -; V gene: TRBV27; CDR3 protein: CASRAWGGRYEQYF; CDR3 DNA: TGTGCCAGCAGGGCTTGGGGGGGCCGGTACGAGCAGTACTTC
J gene: TRBJ1-6; CDR3 length: 16; clone size: once; D gene: TRBD1; V gene: TRBV27; CDR3 protein: CASSYGGTTGVSPLHF; CDR3 DNA: TGTGCCAGCAGTTATGGAGGAACCACAGGGGTATCACCCCTCCACTTT
J gene: TRBJ2-2; CDR3 length: 13; clone size: -; D gene: -; V gene: TRBV6-5; CDR3 protein: CASSYSPAGELFF; CDR3 DNA: TGTGCCAGCAGTTACTCCCCCGCCGGGGAGCTGTTTTTT
J gene: TRBJ1-2; CDR3 length: 15; clone size: -; D gene: TRBD1; V gene: TRBV6-6; CDR3 protein: CASNLQGAANYGYTF; CDR3 DNA: TGTGCCAGCAATTTACAGGGGGCGGCGAACTATGGCTACACCTTC
J gene: TRBJ1-1; CDR3 length: 14; clone size: -; D gene: -; V gene: TRBV7-9; CDR3 protein: CASSPRQAATEAFF; CDR3 DNA: TGTGCCAGCAGCCCCCGACAGGCCGCCACTGAAGCTTTCTTT
J gene: TRBJ1-6; CDR3 length: 14; clone size: -; D gene: TRBD1; V gene: TRBV13; CDR3 protein: CASRGGQGNSPLHF; CDR3 DNA: TGTGCCAGCCGCGGGGGACAGGGGAATTCACCCCTCCACTTT
J gene: TRBJ1-4; CDR3 length: 15; clone size: once; D gene: -; V gene: TRBV4-1; CDR3 protein: CASSQDRRRGEKLFF; CDR3 DNA: TGCGCCAGCAGCCAAGATCGGAGGCGGGGTGAAAAACTGTTTTTT
J gene: TRBJ1-2; CDR3 length: 14; clone size: once; D gene: -; V gene: TRBV27; CDR3 protein: CASSLNGQNYGYTF; CDR3 DNA: TGTGCCAGCAGTTTAAATGGGCAAAACTATGGCTACACCTTC
J gene: TRBJ2-1; CDR3 length: 13; clone size: once; D gene: TRBD2; V gene: TRBV7-8; CDR3 protein: CASSPSGKNEQFF; CDR3 DNA: TGTGCCAGCAGCCCTAGCGGGAAGAATGAGCAGTTCTTC
J gene: TRBJ1-4; CDR3 length: 17; clone size: -; D gene: -; V gene: TRBV19; CDR3 protein: CASSGEYAGTFNEKLFF; CDR3 DNA: TGTGCCAGTTCTGGGGAATATGCCGGGACATTTAATGAAAAACTGTTTTTT
J gene: TRBJ1-2; CDR3 length: 15; clone size: -; D gene: -; V gene: TRBV7-2; CDR3 protein: CASNTGPGRDYGYTF; CDR3 DNA: TGTGCCAGCAATACTGGCCCAGGCAGGGACTATGGCTACACCTTC
J gene: TRBJ1-1; CDR3 length: 13; clone size: -; D gene: -; V gene: TRBV6-2/TRBV6-3; CDR3 protein: CASSSLRLYLAFF; CDR3 DNA: TGTGCCAGCAGTTCCTTGCGGCTCTATTTAGCTTTCTTT
J gene: TRBJ1-1; CDR3 length: 15; clone size: -; D gene: TRBD1; V gene: TRBV2; CDR3 protein: CASSLDRGLNTEAFF; CDR3 DNA: TGTGCCAGCAGTTTAGACAGGGGGTTAAACACTGAAGCTTTCTTT
J gene: TRBJ2-2; CDR3 length: 13; clone size: -; D gene: -; V gene: TRBV3-1/TRBV3-2; CDR3 protein: CASNLLSAGELFF; CDR3 DNA: TGTGCCAGCAACCTTTTGAGTGCCGGGGAGCTGTTTTTT
J gene: TRBJ2-2; CDR3 length: 16; clone size: -; D gene: -; V gene: TRBV25-1; CDR3 protein: CASSEFFLPAGGELFF; CDR3 DNA: TGTGCCAGCAGTGAGTTTTTTCTGCCGGCAGGCGGGGAGCTGTTTTTT
J gene: TRBJ1-5; CDR3 length: 15; clone size: -; D gene: -; V gene: TRBV10-3; CDR3 protein: CAISEGVGGNQPQHF; CDR3 DNA: TGTGCCATCAGTGAAGGGGTGGGTGGCAATCAGCCCCAGCATTTT
J gene: TRBJ2-3; CDR3 length: 19; clone size: -; D gene: TRBD2; V gene: TRBV2; CDR3 protein: CASSEATSGGITGTDTQYF; CDR3 DNA: TGTGCCAGCAGTGAAGCGACTAGCGGGGGGATTACGGGGACAGATACGCAGTATTTT
J gene: TRBJ1-1; CDR3 length: 13; clone size: -; D gene: -; V gene: TRBV12-3/TRBV12-4; CDR3 protein: CASSFQLNTEAFF; CDR3 DNA: TGTGCCAGCAGTTTCCAGTTGAACACTGAAGCTTTCTTT
J gene: TRBJ1-3; CDR3 length: 15; clone size: -; D gene: -; V gene: TRBV6-2/TRBV6-3; CDR3 protein: CASSRFSGSGNTIYF; CDR3 DNA: TGTGCCAGCAGTCGATTCTCCGGGTCTGGAAACACCATATATTTT
J gene: TRBJ2-7; CDR3 length: 14; clone size: -; D gene: TRBD1; V gene: TRBV29-1; CDR3 protein: CSVKTGTGGQEQYF; CDR3 DNA: TGCAGCGTAAAAACCGGGACAGGGGGACAGGAGCAGTACTTC
J gene: TRBJ2-5; CDR3 length: 13; clone size: -; D gene: -; V gene: TRBV25-1; CDR3 protein: CASSGGLQETQYF; CDR3 DNA: TGTGCCAGCAGTGGGGGACTCCAAGAGACCCAGTACTTC
J gene: TRBJ2-5; CDR3 length: 14; clone size: -; D gene: -; V gene: TRBV19; CDR3 protein: CASSIGLAGSTQYF; CDR3 DNA: TGTGCCAGTAGTATAGGGCTAGCCGGCTCGACCCAGTACTTC
J gene: TRBJ2-7; CDR3 length: 16; clone size: -; D gene: -; V gene: TRBV6-1; CDR3 protein: CASSEQGRGVGYEQYF; CDR3 DNA: TGTGCCAGCAGTGAACAGGGGAGAGGGGTAGGCTACGAGCAGTACTTC
J gene: TRBJ1-1; CDR3 length: 13; clone size: -; D gene: -; V gene: TRBV3-1/TRBV3-2; CDR3 protein: CASSLGENTEAFF; CDR3 DNA: TGTGCCAGCAGCCTTGGAGAGAACACTGAAGCTTTCTTT
J gene: TRBJ2-5; CDR3 length: 18; clone size: -; D gene: TRBD1; V gene: TRBV29-1; CDR3 protein: CSVEGADRQGSYLETQYF; CDR3 DNA: TGCAGCGTTGAAGGGGCCGATCGACAGGGGTCATATCTGGAGACCCAGTACTTC
J gene: TRBJ1-1; CDR3 length: 13; clone size: -; D gene: -; V gene: TRBV5-1; CDR3 protein: CASSLAGGIEAFF; CDR3 DNA: TGCGCCAGCAGCTTGGCCGGGGGAATTGAAGCTTTCTTT
J gene: TRBJ2-7; CDR3 length: 15; clone size: -; D gene: TRBD2; V gene: TRBV5-6; CDR3 protein: CASSAPVAGAHEQYF; CDR3 DNA: TGTGCCAGCAGCGCGCCCGTAGCGGGCGCCCACGAGCAGTACTTC
J gene: TRBJ1-2; CDR3 length: 15; clone size: few; D gene: -; V gene: TRBV7-9; CDR3 protein: CASSHRQRANYGYTF; CDR3 DNA: TGTGCCAGCAGCCACCGACAGAGAGCTAACTATGGCTACACCTTC
J gene: TRBJ2-5; CDR3 length: 15; clone size: -; D gene: -; V gene: TRBV6-5; CDR3 protein: CASTSGGLAGETQYF; CDR3 DNA: TGTGCCAGCACTTCGGGTGGTCTAGCCGGCGAGACCCAGTACTTC
J gene: TRBJ1-2; CDR3 length: 10; clone size: -; D gene: -; V gene: TRBV5-8; CDR3 protein: CASSFETIHF; CDR3 DNA: TGTGCCAGCAGCTTCGAGACTATTCACTTC
J gene: TRBJ2-5; CDR3 length: 15; clone size: -; D gene: TRBD1; V gene: TRBV19; CDR3 protein: CASSMGGTGEETQYF; CDR3 DNA: TGTGCCAGTAGTATGGGCGGGACAGGGGAAGAGACCCAGTACTTC
J gene: TRBJ2-7; CDR3 length: 15; clone size: -; D gene: TRBD2; V gene: TRBV7-6; CDR3 protein: CASSWLSGGIHEQYF; CDR3 DNA: TGTGCCAGCAGCTGGCTATCGGGAGGGATCCACGAGCAGTACTTC
J gene: TRBJ2-7; CDR3 length: 14; clone size: -; D gene: TRBD2; V gene: TRBV3-1/TRBV3-2; CDR3 protein: CASSPHSGGGEQYF; CDR3 DNA: TGTGCCAGCAGCCCCCATAGCGGGGGCGGGGAGCAGTACTTC
J gene: TRBJ1-1; CDR3 length: 13; clone size: -; D gene: -; V gene: TRBV27; CDR3 protein: CASSFDTNTEAFF; CDR3 DNA: TGTGCCAGCAGTTTTGACACGAACACTGAAGCTTTCTTT
J gene: TRBJ1-1; CDR3 length: 13; clone size: -; D gene: TRBD1; V gene: TRBV5-1; CDR3 protein: CASSWTGVAEAFF; CDR3 DNA: TGCGCCAGCAGCTGGACAGGGGTTGCTGAAGCTTTCTTT
J gene: TRBJ2-7; CDR3 length: 16; clone size: once; D gene: TRBD1; V gene: TRBV4-3; CDR3 protein: CASSKLWGQGWYEQYF; CDR3 DNA: TGCGCCAGCAGCAAGCTCTGGGGACAGGGTTGGTACGAGCAGTACTTC
J gene: TRBJ2-7; CDR3 length: 16; clone size: -; D gene: TRBD1; V gene: TRBV4-2; CDR3 protein: CASSPYGTGGNYEQYF; CDR3 DNA: TGTGCCAGCAGCCCTTACGGGACAGGGGGGAACTACGAGCAGTACTTC
J gene: TRBJ1-1; CDR3 length: 15; clone size: -; D gene: TRBD1; V gene: TRBV9; CDR3 protein: CASSIGTGLNTEAFF; CDR3 DNA: TGTGCCAGCAGCATCGGGACAGGATTGAACACTGAAGCTTTCTTT
J gene: TRBJ2-5; CDR3 length: 15; clone size: -; D gene: TRBD1; V gene: TRBV27; CDR3 protein: CASGDSPLPQETQYF; CDR3 DNA: TGTGCCAGCGGGGACAGCCCATTACCCCAAGAGACCCAGTACTTC
J gene: TRBJ1-2; CDR3 length: 12; clone size: -; D gene: TRBD1; V gene: TRBV6-5; CDR3 protein: CASSRQGLSYTF; CDR3 DNA: TGTGCCAGCAGTCGACAGGGTCTGAGCTACACCTTC
J gene: TRBJ2-3; CDR3 length: 13; clone size: -; D gene: TRBD2; V gene: TRBV7-3; CDR3 protein: CASSQQREGTQYF; CDR3 DNA: TGTGCCAGCAGCCAACAAAGGGAGGGTACGCAGTATTTT
J gene: TRBJ2-5; CDR3 length: 15; clone size: -; D gene: -; V gene: TRBV18; CDR3 protein: CASSPPSINQETQYF; CDR3 DNA: TGTGCCAGCTCACCGCCGAGTATAAACCAAGAGACCCAGTACTTC
J gene: TRBJ2-7; CDR3 length: 16; clone size: -; D gene: -; V gene: TRBV5-1; CDR3 protein: CASSLDWGRDSYEQYF; CDR3 DNA: TGCGCCAGCAGCTTGGATTGGGGTCGGGACTCCTACGAGCAGTACTTC
J gene: TRBJ1-4; CDR3 length: 15; clone size: -; D gene: TRBD1; V gene: TRBV4-1; CDR3 protein: CASSQYGQGGEKLFF; CDR3 DNA: TGCGCCAGCAGCCAATATGGACAGGGTGGTGAAAAACTGTTTTTT